Described below is a single TCR beta chain sequence and its context. Germline-derived CDR1 and CDR2 are MNHEY and SMNVEV (reference sequence). After removal of 6 bases from V and 6 bases from J, the junction contained 17 bases not matched to a gene. The CDR3 is 16 amino acids. Both 60 Vbeta primers and 13 Jbeta primers went into the PCR. The repertoire was sequenced with immunoSEQ multiplex PCR; TCRdb's copy has only in-frame clones and lacks some. The sample records some 60,000 clones, approximately 80% being singletons. This sample is part of a study of cytomegalovirus exposure and HLA in healthy donors.

The V call is TRBV27, the J call TRBJ2-7; 7 nucleotides line up with TRBD1. This receptor was identified in a male donor in good health and CMV-seronegative. Specimen: PBMCs. CDR3 region: CASRKGGEGLVSEQYF. The CDR3 region has the DNA TGTGCCAGCAGGAAAGGGGGCGAGGGTTTAGTAAGCGAGCAGTACTTC.